This entry describes one TCR beta chain. Its antigen remains unknown. The sample belongs to a study of radiation and T cells in renal cell carcinoma. Study-level points and caveats: From baseline, blood top tumor clonotypes peaked at 2 weeks post-radiation.

Time point indicated: baseline pretreatment blood. Indicated treatment: 15 Gy SBRT to primary tumor, nephrectomy 4 weeks later. The tumor was a clear cell renal cell carcinoma. The CDR3 runs to 15 residues. CDR1 and CDR2 from the germline V gene are LNHNV and YYDKDF (reference sequence). The V end lost 3 bases, the J end lost 3 bases, and 11 bases lay between the germline ends. Clones were read by immunoSEQ multiplex PCR, and TCRdb kept only the in-frame ones, dropping some. The sample lists 95,000 or so clones, 75% to 90% occurring once. The rearrangement joins TRBV15 to TRBJ1-4; TRBD1 might be the D (6 bases). The source of this sequence is a man between 50 and 59 years old with renal cell carcinoma. Sequenced here: blood, sampled from a patient whose treatment included radiotherapy and nephrectomy. CDR3 sequence reads: CATSSYRAPNEKLFF. In DNA form, the CDR3 reads TGTGCCACCAGCAGTTACAGGGCTCCTAATGAAAAACTGTTTTTT.